This T cell receptor beta chain comes out of a study of blood T cell repertoires in COVID-19. The repertoire was sequenced with immunoSEQ multiplex PCR; TCRdb's copy has only in-frame clones and lacks some. The data show some 150,000 clones, 80% to 85% seen once. Per the germline V gene, CDR1 is MDHEN and CDR2 is SYDVKM. The length of the CDR3 is 15 residues. Concerning this clone: At one end, the junction sequence differs from germline, possibly due to a read error. Within the sample, other DNA sequences also encode this same CDR3.

J is TRBJ2-7 and V is TRBV28; 9 positions match TRBD1. This sequence originates from a human donor with acute or convalescent COVID-19. The donor label of this sample is uncertain. The sample consisted of peripheral blood. For the CDR3, the DNA is TGTGCCAGCAGTTTGGGTGGGACAGGGTCCTCCGAGCAGTACTTC. Its translation is CASSLGGTGSSEQYF.